Below, 23 T cell receptor beta chains from the same sample are listed, as sequenced in a study of shared clonotypes between healthy human individuals. Data came from immunoSEQ multiplex PCR; TCRdb stores just in-frame clones and leaves some out. This sample has fewer than 2.5 million clones; approximately 94% occur once, and the top ten carry approximately 0.36%. Sequenced input: naive CD4+ T cells from PBMCs. Subset specified: CD45RA+ positively selected. Receptors originate from a man aged 18 to 30 in good health. Some clones in this sample may be carry-over from other donors' samples.

The chain combines TRBV9 with TRBJ2-3; either TRBD1 or TRBD2 may supply D (5 bases each). This CDR3 contains 14 residues. V dropped 4 bases and J dropped 6 bases, with 15 bases sitting between them. Germline V gene lookup returns CDR1 SGDLS and CDR2 YYNGEE. CDR3 DNA sequence: TGTGCCAGCAGCACGTCCGGGACCACGGATACGCAGTATTTT. It encodes CASSTSGTTDTQYF.

The chain uses TRBV14 and TRBJ1-1, with D possibly being TRBD1 (5 bases). Germline V gene lookup returns CDR1 SGHDN and CDR2 FVKESK. This CDR3 is built from 14 residues. Between the trimmed V and J ends, which lost 8 bases and 4 bases, there was a span of 17 bases. The CDR3 DNA sequence: TGTGCCAGCTCGACCCCAGGGAGGAGCACTGAAGCTTTCTTT. Its translation is CASSTPGRSTEAFF.

The V gene is TRBV5-6, the J gene TRBJ2-1; the match to TRBD2 covers 7 bases. This CDR3 region has 16 residues. V lost 1 base to trimming and J lost 3 bases; unmatched junction nucleotides: 7. Germline V lookup: CDR1 SGHDT, CDR2 YYEEEE. The CDR3: CASSLFGGGVYNEQFF. The CDR3 region has the DNA TGTGCCAGCAGCTTGTTCGGGGGAGGGGTCTACAATGAGCAGTTCTTC.

The chain has TRBV28 and TRBJ2-4; 12 nucleotides line up with TRBD1. Unmatched junction bases numbered 15, after V lost 7 bases and J lost 11 bases. The CDR3 covers 16 residues. CDR1 is MDHEN and CDR2 is SYDVKM in the germline V gene. The CDR3 sequence: CASTTTSGTGGRLQYF. CDR3 nucleotides: TGTGCCAGCACTACGACCTCCGGGACAGGGGGCCGCCTTCAGTACTTC.

The rearrangement links TRBV7-2 to TRBJ2-7; 7 bases map to TRBD1. Losses at the gene ends were 1 base for V and 6 bases for J; bases not matched to a gene: 21. Per germline, CDR1 SGHTA and CDR2 FQGNSA. The CDR3 extends over 19 amino acids. DNA for the CDR3: TGTGCCAGCAGCTTAGTGGCTATGAGGGGGCCCCTCGACTTCGGCGAGCAGTACTTC. Translation gives CASSLVAMRGPLDFGEQYF.

This clone is a singleton in its sample. The chain has TRBV7-2 and TRBJ2-1; either TRBD1 or TRBD2 may fit D (5 bases each). This CDR3 region has 15 residues. The V gene lost 1 base and the J gene lost 0 bases, with 7 bases spanning the gap. CDR1 is SGHTA and CDR2 is FQGNSA in the germline V gene. The CDR3 loop reads CASSLEGPSYNEQFF. DNA for the CDR3: TGTGCCAGCAGCTTAGAGGGACCCTCCTACAATGAGCAGTTCTTC. Drawing the rest from reference TRBV7-2 and TRBJ2-1, the complete variable domain is GAGVSQSPSNKVTEKGKDVELRCDPISGHTALYWYRQSLGQGLEFLIYFQGNSAPDKSGLPSDRFSAERTGGSVSTLTIQRTQQEDSAVYLCASSLEGPSYNEQFFGPGTRLTVL.

This clone appeared once. The chain uses TRBV2 and TRBJ1-1; maybe TRBD1 (5 bases). CDR1 and CDR2 from the germline V gene are SNHLY and FYNNEI. The CDR3 is made up of 13 amino acids. Deletions cut 5 bases from V and 2 bases from J, with 9 bases between. CDR3 sequence reads: CASSKQDNTEAFF. CDR3 DNA: TGTGCCAGCAGTAAACAGGATAACACTGAAGCTTTCTTT.

The CDR3 DNA follows: TGTGCCAGCAGCGTAGGACCGACGAGCTCCTACGAGCAGTACTTC. Its translation: CASSVGPTSSYEQYF. The V and J genes are TRBV9 and TRBJ2-7, with no clear D. The CDR3 loop spans 15 amino acids. With 0 bases removed from V and 0 bases from J, the gap between germline ends came to 10 bases. Germline assignment: CDR1 SGDLS and CDR2 YYNGEE.

This clone appeared a single time. The chain couples TRBV11-2 to TRBJ2-7; unclear D gene. There are 14 residues in the CDR3. Trimming cost V 4 bases and J 2 bases, with 12 bases left between them. CDR1 is SGHAT, CDR2 FQNNGV, per germline. The CDR3 sequence: CASSSIGKTYEQYF. CDR3 in DNA: TGTGCCAGCAGCTCCATAGGTAAAACCTACGAGCAGTACTTC.

The sample holds one count of this clone. The chain has TRBV7-2 and TRBJ2-2; D is unresolved. The germline V gene has CDR1 SGHTA and CDR2 FQGNSA. With 8 bases removed from V and 6 bases from J, the gap between germline ends came to 22 bases. This CDR3 has 16 residues. The CDR3 loop is CASARGVVSNAGELFF. In DNA, the CDR3 is TGTGCCAGCGCCCGAGGAGTAGTTAGTAACGCCGGGGAGCTGTTTTTT.

The chain links TRBV11-2 to TRBJ2-7; maybe TRBD1 (5 bases). This CDR3 is 15 amino acids long. Germline CDR1 is SGHAT and CDR2 is FQNNGV. V lost 1 base and J lost 4, with 14 bases in between. In nucleotides, the CDR3 is TGTGCCAGCAGCTTAGTTGTTGGCAGGGTGTACGAGCAGTACTTC. Amino acid sequence: CASSLVVGRVYEQYF.

Note on this clone: Within the sample, other DNA sequences also encode this same CDR3. This chain connects TRBV5-1 to TRBJ1-1; no clear D. V was clipped by 0 bases and J by 1 base, with 7 bases between them. Germline V gene data show CDR1 as SGHRS and CDR2 as YFSETQ. The CDR3 length is 14 residues. Written as DNA, the CDR3 is TGCGCCAGCAGCTTGGTTGTGTCGAACACTGAAGCTTTCTTT. It translates to CASSLVVSNTEAFF. Full variable domain (missing parts from reference TRBV5-1 and TRBJ1-1): KAGVTQTPRYLIKTRGQQVTLSCSPISGHRSVSWYQQTPGQGLQFLFEYFSETQRNKGNFPGRFSGRQFSNSRSEMNVSTLELGDSALYLCASSLVVSNTEAFFGQGTRLTVV.

This chain links TRBV19 with TRBJ1-4; 8 nucleotides line up with TRBD1. CDR1 is LNHDA and CDR2 is SQIVND in the germline V gene (reference sequence). With 9 bases clipped from V and 0 bases from J, the junction kept 12 bases outside the gene matches. The length of the CDR3 is 17 residues. CDR3 DNA: TGTGCCAGCAGCCCCTTTTCAGGGGGCGCAACTAATGAAAAACTGTTTTTT. This encodes CASSPFSGGATNEKLFF.

This clone came up once. The chain carries TRBV15 and TRBJ1-4; D is unresolved. This CDR3 has 17 residues. V shed 1 base and J shed 0 bases, with 12 bases lying between them. Germline V gene data show CDR1 as LNHNV and CDR2 as YYDKDF (reference sequence). CDR3: CATSRGPRTSTNEKLFF. CDR3 coding DNA: TGTGCCACCAGCAGAGGGCCGAGGACTTCAACTAATGAAAAACTGTTTTTT.

Here the CDR3 reads CAWSKTSGYNEQFF. CDR3 DNA: TGTGCCTGGAGCAAGACTAGCGGCTACAATGAGCAGTTCTTC. The J gene is TRBJ2-1, the V gene TRBV30, with 9 bases aligning to TRBD2. Trimming at V came to 3 bases and at J to 3 bases, leaving 3 bases not matched to a gene. Germline V gene sequence: CDR1 GTSNPN, CDR2 SVGIG (reference sequence). The CDR3 sequence is 14 residues long.

The chain carries TRBV7-2 and TRBJ1-2; no definite D call. The germline V and J ends were trimmed by 2 bases and 1 base, with 5 bases remaining between them. Germline CDR1 reads SGHTA; CDR2 reads FQGNSA. CDR3 length equals 13 residues. CDR3 bases: TGTGCCAGCAGCTTAACCGATAACTATGGCTACACCTTC. This encodes CASSLTDNYGYTF. The full variable domain, its missing parts supplied by reference TRBV7-2 and TRBJ1-2, is GAGVSQSPSNKVTEKGKDVELRCDPISGHTALYWYRQSLGQGLEFLIYFQGNSAPDKSGLPSDRFSAERTGGSVSTLTIQRTQQEDSAVYLCASSLTDNYGYTFGSGTRLTVV.

This chain uses TRBV6-1 with TRBJ2-2; 11 bases are a match to TRBD2. J was trimmed by 5 bases and V by 6 bases; bases with no gene match: 2. Germline-derived CDR1 and CDR2 are MNHNS and SASEGT. The CDR3 contains 14 residues. The CDR3 nucleotides read TGTGCCAGCAGCCCTAGCGGGGGGACCGGGGAGCTGTTTTTT. Protein: CASSPSGGTGELFF.

Only a few counts were recorded for this clone. Other DNA sequences from this sample encode an identical CDR3 as well. The chain joins TRBV5-1 to TRBJ1-5; unclear D gene. Trimming removed 0 bases at V and 1 base at J, with 2 bases between. The CDR3 extends over 13 amino acids. Looked up from germline, CDR1 is SGHRS and CDR2 is YFSETQ. The CDR3 is CASSLDSNQPQHF. DNA of the CDR3: TGCGCCAGCAGCTTGGACAGCAATCAGCCCCAGCATTTT.

The table lists this clone with a count of one. The chain is built from TRBV27 and TRBJ2-7; 11 positions match TRBD2. Looked up from germline, CDR1 is MNHEY and CDR2 is SMNVEV (reference sequence). The CDR3 is 16 residues long. Trimming removed 5 bases from V and 2 bases from J; junction bases left unmatched: 8. The CDR3 reads CASSRQTSGTTYEQYF. Written as DNA, the CDR3 is TGTGCCAGCAGTCGCCAGACTAGCGGGACAACCTACGAGCAGTACTTC.

The gene calls are TRBV7-9 and TRBJ1-3; tentative D call: TRBD1 (6 bases). The V end was cut by 3 bases, the J end by 6 bases, with 12 bases between. This CDR3 is 14 amino acids long. Germline CDR1 is SEHNR and CDR2 is FQNEAQ (reference sequence). The CDR3 loop is CASSFGGAENTIYF. The CDR3 DNA sequence: TGTGCCAGCAGCTTCGGGGGCGCGGAAAACACCATATATTTT.

The gene calls are TRBV6-5 and TRBJ2-1, with a weak D call TRBD2 (6 bases). The length of the CDR3 is 14 residues. In germline, CDR1 is MNHEY, CDR2 SVGAGI. V lost 4 bases and J 3 bases, leaving 10 bases between the germline ends. The CDR3 DNA reads TGTGCCAGCAGTTCTATAGCGGACTACAATGAGCAGTTCTTC. Encoded protein: CASSSIADYNEQFF.

V usage is TRBV7-8 and J usage is TRBJ2-3; D not certain. Germline V gene sequence: CDR1 SGHVS, CDR2 FQNEAQ. This CDR3 comprises 11 residues. The V end lost 1 base, the J end lost 5 bases, and 1 base lay between the germline ends. The CDR3 DNA sequence: TGTGCCAGCAGCTTAGAAGATACGCAGTATTTT. Translation gives CASSLEDTQYF.

V usage is TRBV5-4 and J usage is TRBJ2-7, with 9 bases lining up with TRBD1. The germline CDR1 and CDR2 sequences are SGHNT and YYREEE (reference sequence). V gave up 4 bases and J gave up 2 bases; unmatched junction bases: 7. The CDR3 spans 15 residues. The CDR3 loop reads CASSKSGTGPYEQYF. As DNA, the CDR3 is TGTGCCAGCAGCAAATCCGGGACAGGGCCCTACGAGCAGTACTTC.